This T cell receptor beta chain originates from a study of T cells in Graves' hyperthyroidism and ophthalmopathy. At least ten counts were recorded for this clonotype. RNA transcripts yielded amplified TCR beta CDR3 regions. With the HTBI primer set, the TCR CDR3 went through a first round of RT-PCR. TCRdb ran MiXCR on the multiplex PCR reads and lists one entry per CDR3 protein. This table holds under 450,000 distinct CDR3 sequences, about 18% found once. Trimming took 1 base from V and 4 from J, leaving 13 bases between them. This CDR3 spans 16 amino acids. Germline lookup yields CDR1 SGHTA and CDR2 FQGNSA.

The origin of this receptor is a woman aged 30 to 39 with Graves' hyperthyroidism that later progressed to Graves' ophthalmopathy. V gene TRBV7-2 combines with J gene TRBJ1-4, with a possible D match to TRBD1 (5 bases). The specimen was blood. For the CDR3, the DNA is TGTGCCAGCAGCTTAGATCCGGGGGAAGTTAATGAAAAACTGTTTTTT. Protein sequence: CASSLDPGEVNEKLFF.